This TCR beta chain was identified during a study of T cell responses to AZD1222 COVID-19 vaccine. Germline V gene sequence: CDR1 GTSNPN, CDR2 SVGIG (reference sequence). V shed 0 bases and J shed 8 bases, with 16 bases lying between them. The CDR3 is made up of 14 amino acids. Clones were read by immunoSEQ multiplex PCR, and TCRdb kept only the in-frame ones, dropping some. The sample holds about 150,000 clones, 86% seen once. The input for sequencing was peripheral blood, taken on day 0 of MenACWY control vaccination. V gene TRBV30 combines with J gene TRBJ1-2; D is unresolved. The sequence was collected from an adult in good health. The CDR3 DNA is TGTGCCTGGAGTGTACAAGGGAAATATCGGGGCTACACCTTC. This codes for CAWSVQGKYRGYTF.